This T cell receptor beta chain stems from a study of CD8+CD57+ T cells in acquired aplastic anemia. Points from the study as a whole: Patients had roughly 29 CD8+ CDR3 sequences in common with controls (the shared set). With respect to CD8+ Simpson's diversity, patients and controls did not differ significantly.

Sequencing was done on patients that had shown CD8+CD57+ cell expansion by flow cytometry. A severe acquired aplastic anemia diagnosis applied to all patients. Researchers used genomic DNA as the template to profile TCR beta VDJ and CDR3. TCRdb re-called the reads with MiXCR, one entry per CDR3 protein. This sample yields about 180,000 distinct CDR3 sequences, of which roughly 50% are seen a single time; over 10% belongs to the top ten. A note on this clonotype: Its antigen is unidentified.

This CDR3 spans 16 amino acids. CDR1 LNHNV and CDR2 YYDKDF come from the germline V gene (reference sequence). Trimming took 0 bases from V and 4 from J; bases not matched to a gene: 6. This chain connects TRBV15 to TRBJ2-1, with 7 bases aligning to TRBD1. The TCR comes from a human donor with aplastic anemia. Sequencing was carried out using sorted CD4+, CD8+, or CD8+CD57+ T cells (not recorded which) from PBMCs. CDR3 sequence: CATSREWTGDYNEQFF. The DNA of the CDR3 is TGTGCCACCAGCAGAGAATGGACAGGCGATTACAATGAGCAGTTCTTC.